This TCR beta chain originates from a study of blood T cell repertoires in COVID-19. Whole-study context: T cells, B-cell-depleted T cells, or PBMCs supplied cDNA or gDNA.

Per the authors' pipeline: Estimation of nucleated cell counts relied on the amplification of reference gene primers. Only in-frame clones appear in the TCRdb table, and some are missing; sequencing was by immunoSEQ multiplex PCR. The D gene and trimming were derived from the DNA, and the V and J assignments and clone size from that table. The table includes 95,000 to 120,000 clones, around 64% detected once. CDR1 KGHSH and CDR2 LQKENI come from the germline V gene. This CDR3 has 14 residues. Trimming cost V 5 bases and J 4 bases; bases outside gene matches: 4. This chain joins TRBV18 and TRBJ2-2; 7 bases agree with TRBD1. This clonotype originated in a woman aged 40-49 years with acute or convalescent COVID-19. Sequencing used peripheral blood. CDR3 loop: CASSTRDSTGELFF. CDR3 sequence (DNA): TGTGCCAGCTCAACCCGGGACAGCACCGGGGAGCTGTTTTTT.